The 19 T cell receptor beta chains below were found in one sample sequenced in a study of blood T cell repertoires in COVID-19. Assay used: immunoSEQ multiplex PCR; TCRdb lists only in-frame clones, some missing. The profile shows roughly 51,000 clones, about 89% of them singletons. The sample consisted of peripheral blood. These receptors originate from a woman in her fifties or sixties with active or convalescent COVID-19.

The chain uses TRBV20-1 and TRBJ2-1; 9 bases are shared with TRBD1. CDR1 and CDR2 from the germline V gene are DFQATT and SNEGSKA (reference sequence). This CDR3 comprises 14 residues. V lost 3 bases and J lost 7; bases outside the gene matches: 7. The CDR3 bases are TGCAGTGCTAGTGGCGGGACAGGGAAGAATGAGCAGTTCTTC. This translates into CSASGGTGKNEQFF.

The V call is TRBV27, the J call TRBJ1-6, with 7 bases lining up with TRBD1. The J segment lost 4 bases and the V segment lost 5 bases, leaving 11 bases of the junction unmatched. There are 17 residues in the CDR3. Per the germline V gene, CDR1 is MNHEY and CDR2 is SMNVEV (reference sequence). In nucleotides, the CDR3 is TGTGCCAGCAGTCAACGACAGGGTACGACTTATAATTCACCCCTCCACTTT. Protein sequence: CASSQRQGTTYNSPLHF.

The rearrangement uses TRBV7-9 and TRBJ1-5; maybe TRBD1 (5 bases). Germline V CDR1 and CDR2: SEHNR, FQNEAQ (reference sequence). Trimming removed 3 bases from V and 11 bases from J, with 17 bases in between. This CDR3 has 14 amino acids. CDR3 sequence: CASSLDGGIRAQHF. The CDR3 coding sequence is TGTGCCAGCAGCTTGGACGGGGGTATTAGGGCCCAGCATTTT.

J is TRBJ2-1 and V is TRBV27, with D perhaps TRBD1 (7 bases). This CDR3 spans 14 amino acids. In germline, CDR1 is MNHEY, CDR2 SMNVEV (reference sequence). Trimming removed 2 bases at V and 4 bases at J, with 9 bases between. CDR3 protein: CASSLPGGYNEQFF. CDR3 DNA sequence: TGTGCCAGCAGTTTACCAGGGGGGTACAATGAGCAGTTCTTC.

The J gene is TRBJ1-3, the V gene TRBV12-3 or TRBV12-4; D gene ambiguous. The CDR3 runs 13 residues. Trimming removed 5 bases from V and 2 bases from J, with 7 bases in between. For the CDR3, the DNA is TGTGCCAGCAGTCTATCGACTGGAAACACCATATATTTT. It specifies CASSLSTGNTIYF.

The chain joins TRBV6-1 to TRBJ1-5; no reliable D call. With 2 bases removed from V and 6 bases from J, the gap between germline ends came to 5 bases. Germline CDR1 and CDR2: MNHNS and SASEGT. This CDR3 comprises 12 residues. Here the CDR3 DNA reads TGTGCCAGCAGTGAATATGTTCAGCCCCAGCATTTT. It codes for CASSEYVQPQHF.

The chain links TRBV25-1 to TRBJ1-5; no clear D. V was shortened by 2 bases and J by 4 bases, with 12 bases between the two germline ends. Looked up from germline, CDR1 is MGHDK and CDR2 is SYGVNS. The CDR3 is made up of 15 amino acids. The CDR3 coding sequence is TGTGCCAGCAGTGAAGCCGGGGTAGGAAATCAGCCCCAGCATTTT. This gives the protein CASSEAGVGNQPQHF. Complete variable domain (other parts from reference TRBV25-1 and TRBJ1-5): EADIYQTPRYLVIGTGKKITLECSQTMGHDKMYWYQQDPGMELHLIHYSYGVNSTEKGDLSSESTVSRIRTEHFPLTLESARPSHTSQYLCASSEAGVGNQPQHFGDGTRLSIL.

This chain connects TRBV18 to TRBJ1-5; 9 bases are a match to TRBD1. Per germline, CDR1 KGHSH and CDR2 LQKENI. After removal of 4 bases from V and 2 bases from J, the junction contained 3 bases not matched to a gene. The CDR3 loop spans 15 amino acids. CDR3 nucleotides: TGTGCCAGCTCACTGGGACAGGGTGGCAATCAGCCCCAGCATTTT. Its translation: CASSLGQGGNQPQHF.

The chain is built from TRBV6-5 and TRBJ2-1; 11 positions match TRBD1. J was trimmed by 6 bases and V by 7 bases; bases with no gene match: 5. In germline, CDR1 is MNHEY, CDR2 SVGAGI. The CDR3 runs 14 residues. The CDR3 here is CASNSGTGGNEQFF. Written as DNA, the CDR3 is TGTGCCAGCAATTCCGGGACAGGGGGCAATGAGCAGTTCTTC.

The chain carries TRBV9 and TRBJ1-2; 7 bases are shared with TRBD1. Germline V lookup: CDR1 SGDLS, CDR2 YYNGEE. V was clipped by 0 bases and J by 6 bases; unmatched bases: 11. The CDR3 covers 16 residues. The DNA of the CDR3 is TGTGCCAGCAGCGTAGATGGAAAGGGGACAGTTGATGGCTACACCTTC. Translation gives CASSVDGKGTVDGYTF.

The chain employs TRBV5-1 and TRBJ1-4, with 8 bases identical to TRBD1. Trimming cost V 3 bases and J 5 bases; bases outside gene matches: 3. The CDR3 spans 14 residues. Germline lookup yields CDR1 SGHRS and CDR2 YFSETQ. CDR3 sequence: CASSSRTGNEKLFF. The DNA of the CDR3 is TGCGCCAGCAGCTCGCGGACAGGGAATGAAAAACTGTTTTTT.

Written as DNA, the CDR3 is TGTGCCAGCAGCCCCCGAGGGGGAAGCACCGGGGAGCTGTTTTTT. Protein sequence: CASSPRGGSTGELFF. The rearrangement joins TRBV3-1 (or the pseudogene TRBV3-2) to TRBJ2-2; D may be TRBD1 (6 bases). Trimming pared 4 bases from V and 4 bases from J, leaving 13 bases between. Germline CDR1 and CDR2: LGHDT and YNNKEL (reference sequence). The CDR3 sequence is 15 residues long.

The chain recombines TRBV15 with TRBJ1-5; the match to TRBD1 covers 7 bases. Trimming took 3 bases from V and 4 from J; bases not matched to a gene: 9. The length of the CDR3 is 16 residues. CDR1 LNHNV and CDR2 YYDKDF come from the germline V gene (reference sequence). The CDR3 region is CATSSPRQGKNQPQHF. In DNA, the CDR3 is TGTGCCACCAGCAGCCCTAGACAGGGCAAAAATCAGCCCCAGCATTTT.

The chain is built from TRBV2 and TRBJ1-2; TRBD1 matches at 8 bases. This CDR3 region has 14 residues. Germline-derived CDR1 and CDR2 are SNHLY and FYNNEI. Unmatched junction bases numbered 9, after V lost 6 bases and J lost 6 bases. CDR3 coding DNA: TGTGCCAGCAGCGCGGGACAGGCCTTAGATGGCTACACCTTC. Protein sequence: CASSAGQALDGYTF.

The chain links TRBV19 to TRBJ1-1; TRBD1 aligns across 7 bases. Germline V CDR1 and CDR2: LNHDA, SQIVND (reference sequence). The V gene end was trimmed by 3 bases and the J gene end by 11 bases; junction bases not matched to a gene: 9. This CDR3 is built from 13 residues. The CDR3 DNA reads TGTGCCAGTAGTATCCAGACAGGGATGGAGGCTTTCTTT. It is translated as CASSIQTGMEAFF.

The V and J genes are TRBV28 and TRBJ1-2, with TRBD1 matching 7 bases. The length of the CDR3 is 16 residues. The germline gives CDR1 MDHEN, CDR2 SYDVKM. After removal of 6 bases from V and 6 bases from J, the junction contained 16 bases not matched to a gene. This CDR3 reads CASRKNVPGTDDGYTF. CDR3 coding DNA: TGTGCCAGCAGAAAAAATGTCCCGGGGACAGACGATGGCTACACCTTC.

The table lists this clone with a few counts. This chain joins TRBV7-3 and TRBJ1-1; a possible D gene is TRBD1 (6 bases). There are 15 residues in the CDR3. The V end was cut by 5 bases, the J end by 5 bases, with 18 bases between. From germline, CDR1 is SGHTA and CDR2 FQGTGA. The CDR3: CASSPRVQGRTEAFF. As DNA, the CDR3 is TGTGCCAGCAGCCCCCGGGTACAGGGAAGGACTGAAGCTTTCTTT.

V gene TRBV5-1 combines with J gene TRBJ2-2; 12 bases are a match to TRBD2. CDR1 and CDR2 (germline): SGHRS, YFSETQ. The CDR3 length is 16 residues. J lost 5 bases, V lost 0 bases, and 2 bases had no gene match. DNA for the CDR3: TGCGCCAGCAGCTTGGTCGGGACTAGCGGGACCGGGGAGCTGTTTTTT. Its translation is CASSLVGTSGTGELFF.

The chain carries TRBV11-3 and TRBJ2-2, with 10 positions matching TRBD2. This CDR3 comprises 18 residues. V shed 5 bases, J shed 0 bases, and the junction held 9 bases outside the gene matches. Germline loops: CDR1 SGHNT, CDR2 YENEEA. The DNA for the CDR3 is TGTGCCAGCAGCCCCGGACTAGCGGTGACCGCGAACACCGGGGAGCTGTTTTTT. Its protein product is CASSPGLAVTANTGELFF. Full variable domain (outside the CDR3, taken from reference TRBV11-3 and TRBJ2-2): EAGVVQSPRYKIIEKKQPVAFWCNPISGHNTLYWYLQNLGQGPELLIRYENEEAVDDSQLPKDRFSAERLKGVDSTLKIQPAELGDSAVYLCASSPGLAVTANTGELFFGEGSRLTVL.